This T cell receptor (beta chain) was captured by sequencing in a study of human T cells and chemical hapten exposure. TCRdb re-called the RACE reads with MiXCR, one entry per CDR3 protein. Of about 380,000 distinct CDR3 sequences in the sample, 4.8% are singletons; the top ten hold roughly 2.4%. The CDR3 has 16 residues. The J segment lost 6 bases and the V segment lost 3 bases, leaving 14 bases of the junction unmatched. Germline V lookup: CDR1 SGHRS, CDR2 YFSETQ. Described time point: patch test 1, 2 weeks after DPC sensitization. This sample's treatment: therapeutic diphenylcyclopropenone sensitization with weekly scalp DPC.

The clonotype originates from a woman between 50 and 59 years old with alopecia areata. Some clones in this sample may be carry-over from other donors' samples. This sample comprised whole blood, obtained in connection with sensitization to the hapten diphenylcyclopropenone (DPC). The chain uses TRBV5-1 and TRBJ2-7; TRBD1 aligns across 8 bases. CDR3 coding DNA: TGCGCCAGCAGCTCCCATGGACAGGGAGGAAGGGGCGAGCAGTACTTC. Translation: CASSSHGQGGRGEQYF.